The clone carrying this T cell receptor (beta chain) was counted only a few times. Its antigen remains unidentified. Use of 60 Vbeta and 13 Jbeta primers characterized the PCR. Sequencing used immunoSEQ multiplex PCR; TCRdb keeps in-frame clones, though not all of them. The sample lists some 150,000 clones; about 81% were seen once. These data come from a study of cytomegalovirus exposure and HLA in healthy donors. Findings of the study overall: What TCR beta sequences reportedly achieved was accurate prediction of HLA-A and HLA-B alleles in most subjects.

Nominally healthy donors were sampled, though unrecorded immune exposures were likely. The CDR3 spans 13 residues. V gave up 5 bases and J gave up 4 bases, with 12 bases separating them. V gene TRBV5-3 combines with J gene TRBJ1-1; no definite D call. TRBV5-3 is filed as an ORF, its function uncertain. Material for sequencing was PBMCs. The origin of this receptor is a woman aged 50 to 60 in good health and CMV-seropositive. The CDR3 here is CARRTTGGTEAFF. The CDR3, as DNA: TGTGCCAGAAGAACGACCGGAGGCACTGAAGCTTTCTTT.